This entry is about one TCR beta chain. Its antigen remains unidentified. 5'RACE with constant-segment primers yielded barcoded, UMI-tagged TCR alpha and TCR beta cDNA libraries. TCRdb reprocessed the 5' RACE reads via MiXCR and lists one record per CDR3 protein. The sample holds around 250,000 distinct CDR3 sequences, under 20% seen once. The data belong to a study of T-cell memory formation after mild COVID-19. Study background: TCR clusters mostly belonged to single donors.

Study-wide results and caveats: Clonal second-wave expansions that peaked on day 37 had unconfirmed SARS-CoV-2 specificity. Pre-infection memory held some responding clones, suggesting pre-existing cross-reactive T cells responded.

This CDR3 region has 11 residues. Germline V CDR1 and CDR2: SGDLS, YYNGEE. V lost 9 bases and J lost 5, with 9 bases in between. This receptor was identified in a young man who had mild COVID-19 (a few samples of this study predate the infection). Cell type and time point are not known. What was sequenced was PBMCs or a T cell subset sorted from them (not recorded which). The chain has TRBV9 and TRBJ1-5; D is undetermined. For the CDR3, the DNA is TGTGCCACCTGGGAGTATCAGCCCCAGCATTTT. Residues: CATWEYQPQHF.